This T cell receptor (beta chain) was sequenced during a study of T cells after posttransplantation cyclophosphamide. This clone appeared a few times. Its antigen is currently unknown. The related graft donor's blood sample was taken on the day of bone marrow donation. Profiled with immunoSEQ multiplex PCR; TCRdb holds only in-frame clones, not every one. Reported are almost 35,000 clones, none seen only once; the ten largest carry around 6.5%. Regarding the study as a whole: Blood and skin or GI T cell repertoires showed limited TRB overlap. TRB clonality was highly associated with recipient CMV seropositivity and reactivation. Donor-recipient repertoire similarity was low at 1-2 months, rising over year one.

Germline V gene lookup returns CDR1 SQVTM and CDR2 ANQGSEA. V was trimmed by 4 bases and J by 1 base, leaving 10 bases between them. The CDR3 loop spans 13 amino acids. The sample was PBMCs. This TCR was sampled from a woman aged 45-65 years in good health and a related stem cell transplant donor. The chain uses TRBV29-1 and TRBJ1-1; no definite D call. CDR3 DNA sequence: TGCAGCGTTGGTAAGAAACAGAACACTGAAGCTTTCTTT. Its protein product is CSVGKKQNTEAFF.